These 17 T cell receptor beta chains were sequenced from one sample in a study of cytomegalovirus exposure and HLA in healthy donors. TCRdb keeps only in-frame clones here, not all; method: immunoSEQ multiplex PCR. In the table there are 55,000 to 80,000 clones, roughly 94% of which are singletons. Sample: PBMCs. These receptors all come from a man aged 18 to 30 in good health and CMV-seropositive.

The chain uses TRBV23-1 and TRBJ1-1; D not resolved. TRBV23-1 falls under the ORF class, with uncertain function. The CDR3 extends over 11 amino acids. V dropped 6 bases and J dropped 6 bases, with 8 bases sitting between them. CDR3 in DNA: TGCGCCAGCAGGATGGACTCTGAAGCTTTCTTT. Translated: CASRMDSEAFF.

The chain recombines TRBV4-1 with TRBJ2-5, with TRBD1 matching over 7 bases. The germline gives CDR1 MGHRA, CDR2 YSYEKL. The trim removed 4 bases at V and 0 bases at J, leaving 8 bases unmatched. The CDR3 extends over 16 amino acids. The chain's CDR3 is CASSPFPGQNQETQYF. The DNA for the CDR3 is TGCGCCAGCAGCCCCTTCCCGGGACAGAACCAAGAGACCCAGTACTTC.

The V and J genes are TRBV14 and TRBJ2-1, with 13 bases aligning to TRBD2. Germline trimming cut 4 bases from V and 4 bases from J; bases unmatched to any gene: 7. The CDR3 runs 17 residues. Germline V gene lookup returns CDR1 SGHDN and CDR2 FVKESK. The CDR3 coding sequence is TGTGCCAGCAGCCGAAGACTAGCGGGAGGTACTTACAATGAGCAGTTCTTC. Protein: CASSRRLAGGTYNEQFF.

The chain carries TRBV5-6 and TRBJ2-1; D uncertain. The CDR3 runs 14 residues. The V gene lost 4 bases and the J gene lost 9 bases, with 17 bases spanning the gap. Germline V gene lookup returns CDR1 SGHDT and CDR2 YYEEEE. The CDR3: CASSLTSRRGEQFF. The CDR3 DNA reads TGTGCCAGCAGCCTGACCTCTCGTCGCGGTGAGCAGTTCTTC.

V usage is TRBV5-4 and J usage is TRBJ2-5; D remains unclear. V lost 1 base to trimming and J lost 5 bases, with 12 bases between them. Germline assignment: CDR1 SGHNT and CDR2 YYREEE (reference sequence). The length of the CDR3 is 14 residues. CDR3 region: CASSLNKGDETQYF. The CDR3 nucleotides are TGTGCCAGCAGCTTGAATAAAGGAGACGAGACCCAGTACTTC.

The chain carries TRBV4-1 and TRBJ2-5; D remains ambiguous. The CDR3 is 15 amino acids. Trimming left V 5 bases short and J 2 bases short, with 15 bases between. From germline, CDR1 is MGHRA and CDR2 YSYEKL. CDR3 nucleotide sequence: TGCGCCAGCAGCAGCCCATCTCGGAGACAAGAGACCCAGTACTTC. Protein: CASSSPSRRQETQYF.

The CDR3 DNA follows: TGTGCCAGCAGCACATCACAGGGGGCGATGGAGACCCAGTACTTC. It specifies CASSTSQGAMETQYF. The chain recombines TRBV9 with TRBJ2-5; TRBD1 matches 9 bases. The germline CDR1 and CDR2 sequences are SGDLS and YYNGEE. CDR3 length: 15 amino acids. V was clipped by 4 bases and J by 5 bases; unmatched bases: 9.

The gene calls are TRBV10-2 and TRBJ2-7; 8 positions agree with TRBD2. J was trimmed by 7 bases and V by 2 bases; bases with no gene match: 10. The germline V gene encodes CDR1 WSHSY and CDR2 SAAADI. This CDR3 contains 15 residues. CDR3 residues: CASSERTSGAREQYF. The CDR3 bases are TGCGCCAGCAGTGAGCGAACTAGCGGAGCCCGGGAGCAGTACTTC.

The chain recombines TRBV5-1 with TRBJ1-1, with 9 bases identical to TRBD1. Germline trimming cut 4 bases from V and 2 bases from J; bases unmatched to any gene: 6. Germline V gene sequence: CDR1 SGHRS, CDR2 YFSETQ. This CDR3 spans 15 amino acids. In nucleotides, the CDR3 is TGCGCCAGCAGCCCTCCGGGACAGGGTAACACTGAAGCTTTCTTT. It yields the protein CASSPPGQGNTEAFF.

The CDR3 protein is CATSLADSYEQYF. CDR3 coding DNA: TGTGCCACCAGCCTAGCGGACTCCTACGAGCAGTACTTC. The chain links TRBV6-5 to TRBJ2-7; TRBD2 matches 7 bases. The V and J ends lost 10 bases and 0 bases, in that order; junction bases with no gene match: 6. The CDR3 is 13 amino acids. CDR1 is MNHEY and CDR2 is SVGAGI in the germline V gene.

V and J are TRBV29-1 and TRBJ2-2; D is possibly TRBD1 (6 bases). In germline, CDR1 is SQVTM, CDR2 ANQGSEA. This CDR3 spans 12 amino acids. V lost 4 bases and J lost 5, with 8 bases in between. The CDR3 DNA reads as TGCAGCGTTGCACAGGGAACCGGGGAGCTGTTTTTT. As protein: CSVAQGTGELFF.

The V gene is TRBV7-9, the J gene TRBJ2-4; maybe TRBD2 (5 bases). Germline V gene sequence: CDR1 SEHNR, CDR2 FQNEAQ (reference sequence). CDR3 size: 15 residues. Trimming shortened V by 3 bases and J by 0 bases, and 9 bases separated the two germline ends. The CDR3 protein is CASSFWGVAKNIQYF. DNA of the CDR3: TGTGCCAGCAGCTTTTGGGGAGTAGCCAAAAACATTCAGTACTTC.

V and J are TRBV4-1 and TRBJ2-3; 7 bases agree with TRBD1. This CDR3 has 15 amino acids. The J segment lost 4 bases and the V segment lost 6 bases, leaving 10 bases of the junction unmatched. Looked up from germline, CDR1 is MGHRA and CDR2 is YSYEKL. The CDR3 DNA sequence: TGCGCCAGCAGGACTGGGGACAGTTTGCCAGATACGCAGTATTTT. It translates to CASRTGDSLPDTQYF.

DNA of the CDR3: TGTGCCAGCAGTTTAGGGCGGGGACTATACGAGCAGTACTTC. It specifies CASSLGRGLYEQYF. V usage is TRBV27 and J usage is TRBJ2-7, with 7 bases lining up with TRBD2. Losses at the gene ends were 2 bases for V and 4 bases for J; bases not matched to a gene: 5. The CDR3 extends over 14 amino acids. The germline V gene encodes CDR1 MNHEY and CDR2 SMNVEV (reference sequence).

This CDR3 is CASSLRAGHTEAFF. The CDR3 DNA reads TGTGCCAGCAGTTTACGGGCAGGGCACACTGAAGCTTTCTTT. The chain is built from TRBV27 and TRBJ1-1, with D perhaps matching TRBD1 (5 bases). The CDR3 consists of 14 residues. V was shortened by 2 bases and J by 3 bases, with 10 bases between the two germline ends. Germline-derived CDR1 and CDR2 are MNHEY and SMNVEV (reference sequence).

This clone was counted once. The chain combines TRBV4-1 with TRBJ2-7; 9 positions match TRBD1. Germline CDR1 MGHRA, CDR2 YSYEKL. This CDR3 spans 15 amino acids. J gave up 6 bases and V 1 base, and 7 bases lay outside the gene matches. The CDR3 coding sequence is TGCGCCAGCAGCCAAGGGAACAGGGGGCTGGGCGAGCAGTACTTC. Its translation: CASSQGNRGLGEQYF.

The count of this clone is one. The chain links TRBV7-8 to TRBJ2-5, with 14 bases matching TRBD2. This CDR3 is built from 22 residues. The ends lost 5 bases at V and 4 bases at J; junction bases unmatched: 24. Per the germline V gene, CDR1 is SGHVS and CDR2 is FQNEAQ. DNA of the CDR3: TGTGCCAGCAGCCGACCAGTCAAAGGGGGGACTAGCGGGGGCGGGTCGGGAGAGACCCAGTACTTC. Translated: CASSRPVKGGTSGGGSGETQYF.